This T cell receptor beta chain was identified during a study of blood T cell repertoires in COVID-19. Study information: Specimens from acute and convalescent COVID-19 originated in the United States, Italy and Spain.

As originally analysed: Researchers report that nucleated cell counts were estimated from reference gene primer amplification. Sequenced by immunoSEQ multiplex PCR; TCRdb stores in-frame clones only, minus some. V, J and clone size reflect that table, while D and trimming were determined from the DNA. Of 84,000 or so clones listed, nearly 90% were seen once; the top ten hold 5.5% to 7.5%. CDR1 and CDR2 from the germline V gene are MNHEY and SMNVEV (reference sequence). There are 19 residues in the CDR3. Trimming took off 5 bases at V and 3 bases at J, with 29 bases between the two ends. The chain joins TRBV27 to TRBJ2-7; D is ambiguous. This clonotype was obtained from a man in his 70s with acute or convalescent COVID-19. The sequencing sample was made of peripheral blood. The CDR3 sequence is CASSLHTTSDRKINYEQYF. CDR3 in DNA: TGTGCCAGCAGTCTACATACCACCAGCGATCGGAAGATTAACTACGAGCAGTACTTC.